This TCR beta chain was observed in a study of OX40 agonist ivuxolimab in advanced cancers. Study at large: Participants averaged about 60 years of age (range about 23 to 90) and were roughly 83% male. Overall study findings and caveats: Near-lowest levels of clonal expansion characterized partial responders at 0.1-3.0 mg/kg.

The CDR3 is 14 amino acids. Germline CDR1 and CDR2: SNHLY and FYNNEI. V was clipped by 8 bases and J by 4 bases; unmatched bases: 5. The assay was immunoSEQ multiplex PCR, and TCRdb's table has in-frame clones only and misses some. The sample lists 40,000 to 60,000 clones; around nine tenths were seen once. A note on this clone: Its antigen is currently unknown.

The rearrangement uses TRBV2 and TRBJ1-6, with 7 bases that match TRBD1. The source was CD4+ or CD8+ T cells sorted from blood, collected in a trial of the OX40 agonist ivuxolimab. The TCR comes from an adult with an advanced solid tumor such as melanoma, head and neck, liver or kidney cancer. CDR3 bases: TGTGCCAGCGAGGGGACAGCATATAATTCACCCCTCCACTTT. It encodes CASEGTAYNSPLHF.